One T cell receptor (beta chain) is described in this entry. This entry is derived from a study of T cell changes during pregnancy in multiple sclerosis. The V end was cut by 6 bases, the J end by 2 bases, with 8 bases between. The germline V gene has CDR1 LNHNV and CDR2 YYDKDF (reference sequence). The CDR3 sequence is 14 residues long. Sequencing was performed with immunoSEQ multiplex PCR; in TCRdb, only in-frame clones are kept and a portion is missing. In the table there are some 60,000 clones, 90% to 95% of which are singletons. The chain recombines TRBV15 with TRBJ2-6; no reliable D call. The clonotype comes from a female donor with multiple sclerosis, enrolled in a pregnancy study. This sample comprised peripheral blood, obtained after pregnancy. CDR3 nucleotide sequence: TGTGCCACCAGTACATACACTGGGGCCAACGTCCTGACTTTC. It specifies CATSTYTGANVLTF. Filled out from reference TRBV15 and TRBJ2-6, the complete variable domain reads DAMVIQNPRYQVTQFGKPVTLSCSQTLNHNVMYWYQQKSSQAPKLLFHYYDKDFNNEADTPDNFQSRRPNTSFCFLDIRSPGLGDTAMYLCATSTYTGANVLTFGAGSRLTVL.